This TCR beta chain was documented in a study of OX40 agonist ivuxolimab in advanced cancers. Study-wide findings and caveats: Low levels of normalized T-cell clonal expansion also appeared in some nonresponders. Clones of CD4+ and CD8+ blood T cells grew by week 6 at doses of 0.1 to 3.0 mg/kg. Among the lowest peripheral clonal expansion occurred in 0.1-3.0 mg/kg partial responders.

Note on this clone: Its antigen is unidentified.

The CDR3 length is 15 residues. Trimming cost V 4 bases and J 1 base, with 15 bases left between them. CDR1 is SGHDT, CDR2 YYEEEE, per germline. The protocol was immunoSEQ multiplex PCR, while the TCRdb copy is restricted to in-frame clones and leaves out a portion. The data contain approximately 71,000 clones, 65% to 85% of them singletons. The sample was CD4+ or CD8+ T cells sorted from blood, taken in a trial of the OX40 agonist ivuxolimab. The V call is TRBV5-6, the J call TRBJ2-7, with a weak D call TRBD2 (6 bases). This sequence originates from an adult with an advanced solid tumor such as melanoma, head and neck, liver or kidney cancer. The CDR3 DNA is TGTGCCAGCAGCCCCACCGGCGGGACTTCCTACGAGCAGTACTTC. Its protein product is CASSPTGGTSYEQYF.